The present entry profiles one TCR beta chain with its context. The antigen is unknown. This entry belongs to a study of monozygotic twins with inflammatory bowel disease. Points from the study as a whole: Compared with healthy twins, IBD patients shared fewer clonotypes with others, especially with disease activity.

The CDR3 has 15 amino acids. Reanalyzing the 5' RACE reads, TCRdb keeps one entry per CDR3 protein, without DNA. The table for this sample gives roughly 200,000 distinct CDR3 sequences. The chain links TRBV12-3 or TRBV12-4 to TRBJ1-2; TCRdb returns TRBD1, unconfirmable since there is no DNA. The sequenced material came from blood. This sequence was found in a human donor with ulcerative colitis or Crohn's disease, or a healthy co-twin of an affected twin (not recorded which). The CDR3 loop reads CASSLMAGEVYGYTF.